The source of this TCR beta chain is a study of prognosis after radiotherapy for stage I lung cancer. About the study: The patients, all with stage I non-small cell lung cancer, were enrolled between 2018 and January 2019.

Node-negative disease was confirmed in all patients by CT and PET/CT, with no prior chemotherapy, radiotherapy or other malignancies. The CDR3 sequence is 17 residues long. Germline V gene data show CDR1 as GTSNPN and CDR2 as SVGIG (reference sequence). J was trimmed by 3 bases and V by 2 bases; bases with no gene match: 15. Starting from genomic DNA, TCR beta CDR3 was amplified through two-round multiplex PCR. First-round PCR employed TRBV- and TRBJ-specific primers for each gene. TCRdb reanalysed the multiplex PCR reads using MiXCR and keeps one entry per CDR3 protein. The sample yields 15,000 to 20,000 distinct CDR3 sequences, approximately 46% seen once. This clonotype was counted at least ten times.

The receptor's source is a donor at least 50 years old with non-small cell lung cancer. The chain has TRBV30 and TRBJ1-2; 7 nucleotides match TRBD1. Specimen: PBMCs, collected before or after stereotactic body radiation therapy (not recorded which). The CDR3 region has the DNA TGTGCCTGGAGTCGATCGGACAGGTTGATTATATACTATGGCTACACCTTC. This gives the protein CAWSRSDRLIIYYGYTF.